Listed here are 21 T cell receptor beta chains from one sample, sequenced in a study of shared clonotypes between healthy human individuals. Naive-designated CD8 cells lacked CD45RO, were positively enriched for CCR7, and omitted terminally differentiated effector memory CD45RA+ cells. Libraries were prepared by immunoSEQ multiplex PCR; TCRdb keeps only in-frame clonotypes and omits some of them. Among 2 million to 2.5 million clones listed, just under 95% were seen once. Sequences were obtained from naive CD8+ T cells sorted from blood. Receptors originate from a young man in good health.

The V call is TRBV27, the J call TRBJ1-6, with D uncertain. Germline V gene sequence: CDR1 MNHEY, CDR2 SMNVEV (reference sequence). This CDR3 region has 14 residues. The V end lost 7 bases, the J end lost 7 bases, and 14 bases lay between the germline ends. The CDR3 DNA sequence: TGTGCCAGCACTTCGGGAAGTGGGAATTCACCCCTCCACTTT. It is translated as CASTSGSGNSPLHF.

The chain has TRBV13 and TRBJ2-3; D not certain. Germline-derived CDR1 and CDR2 are PRHDT and FYEKMQ (reference sequence). The CDR3 totals 14 residues. V lost 5 bases, J lost 2 bases, and 11 bases lay in between. The CDR3 region is CASSLYGPTDTQYF. The CDR3 bases are TGTGCCAGCAGCCTCTATGGACCCACAGATACGCAGTATTTT.

The V gene is TRBV5-4, the J gene TRBJ1-3; TRBD1 is a possible D gene (5 bases). V was pared by 2 bases and J by 8 bases, with 5 bases between. Germline CDR1 reads SGHNT; CDR2 reads YYREEE (reference sequence). The CDR3 loop spans 11 amino acids. CDR3 sequence: CASSLGDTIYF. The CDR3 nucleotides are TGTGCCAGCAGCTTAGGGGACACCATATATTTT.

The rearrangement uses TRBV19 and TRBJ2-3; 10 bases line up with TRBD1. Germline assignment: CDR1 LNHDA and CDR2 SQIVND (reference sequence). CDR3 length: 15 amino acids. V shed 3 bases and J 1 base; nucleotides not matched to a gene: 1. In DNA form, the CDR3 reads TGTGCCAGTAGTATCGGGACAGGGGGCACAGATACGCAGTATTTT. Its protein product is CASSIGTGGTDTQYF.

The chain is built from TRBV5-6 and TRBJ2-1; 7 nucleotides align to TRBD2. The germline gives CDR1 SGHDT, CDR2 YYEEEE. CDR3 length equals 14 residues. Unmatched junction bases numbered 4, after V lost 1 base and J lost 6 bases. As DNA, the CDR3 is TGTGCCAGCAGCTTGCCCGGGACTACCAATGAGCAGTTCTTC. Encoded protein: CASSLPGTTNEQFF.

The chain couples TRBV13 to TRBJ2-7; 10 nucleotides align to TRBD2. Germline V CDR1 and CDR2: PRHDT, FYEKMQ (reference sequence). V shed 7 bases, J shed 1 base, and the junction held 16 bases outside the gene matches. The CDR3 covers 18 residues. CDR3 nucleotide sequence: TGTGCCAGCACCTCTGGGGCTAGCGGGAGAGGTAAATCCTACGAGCAGTACTTC. The encoded protein is CASTSGASGRGKSYEQYF.

The chain links TRBV13 to TRBJ2-3; D ambiguous. With 4 bases removed from V and 4 bases from J, the gap between germline ends came to 6 bases. This CDR3 region has 12 residues. Germline V lookup: CDR1 PRHDT, CDR2 FYEKMQ (reference sequence). The CDR3 sequence: CASSSLADTQYF. In nucleotides, the CDR3 is TGTGCCAGCAGCTCCCTCGCAGATACGCAGTATTTT.

The chain recombines TRBV9 with TRBJ2-5; 9 positions agree with TRBD2. The V and J ends lost 4 bases and 4 bases, in that order; junction bases with no gene match: 8. CDR1 SGDLS and CDR2 YYNGEE come from the germline V gene. The CDR3 is 15 residues long. In DNA, the CDR3 is TGTGCCAGCAGCTCTCTAGCGGGGCTTGGAGAGACCCAGTACTTC. This translates into CASSSLAGLGETQYF.

As to this clone: The sample contains more than one DNA sequence encoding this CDR3. V usage is TRBV27 and J usage is TRBJ2-7; D is perhaps TRBD2 (6 bases). The length of the CDR3 is 13 residues. CDR1 and CDR2 (germline): MNHEY, SMNVEV (reference sequence). Trimming left V 2 bases short and J 4 bases short, with 9 bases between. Here the CDR3 reads CASSLRAGYEQYF. CDR3 nucleotide sequence: TGTGCCAGCAGTTTACGCGCGGGATACGAGCAGTACTTC.

The V gene is TRBV10-2, the J gene TRBJ2-7; D gene ambiguous. This CDR3 is 11 amino acids long. Germline V lookup: CDR1 WSHSY, CDR2 SAAADI. The V gene lost 6 bases and the J gene lost 3 bases, with 6 bases spanning the gap. The CDR3 region is CASRLNYEQYF. In nucleotides, the CDR3 is TGCGCCAGCAGGTTGAACTACGAGCAGTACTTC.

The gene calls are TRBV5-1 and TRBJ1-2; TRBD1 aligns across 9 bases. CDR1 is SGHRS and CDR2 is YFSETQ in the germline V gene. Unmatched junction bases numbered 9, after V lost 4 bases and J lost 8 bases. This CDR3 is built from 14 residues. This chain's CDR3 is CASSAGQGVEGYTF. The DNA for the CDR3 is TGCGCCAGCAGCGCGGGACAGGGCGTGGAGGGCTACACCTTC.

The chain uses TRBV4-3 and TRBJ1-1, with D hard to call. Per the germline V gene, CDR1 is LGHNA and CDR2 is YSLEER. This CDR3 has 16 amino acids. Trimming left V 0 bases short and J 0 bases short, with 11 bases between. CDR3 loop: CASSQDLNGLNTEAFF. For the CDR3, the DNA is TGCGCCAGCAGCCAAGATCTTAACGGCCTGAACACTGAAGCTTTCTTT.

The chain has TRBV7-2 and TRBJ2-5; 9 bases map to TRBD2. Trimming removed 9 bases from V and 1 base from J; junction bases left unmatched: 0. CDR1 and CDR2 (germline): SGHTA, FQGNSA. This CDR3 comprises 12 residues. The CDR3 DNA is TGTGCCAGTAGCGGGAGCCAAGAGACCCAGTACTTC. Amino acid sequence: CASSGSQETQYF.

V gene TRBV7-9 combines with J gene TRBJ1-2, with a tentative D call TRBD1 (6 bases). The germline gives CDR1 SEHNR, CDR2 FQNEAQ (reference sequence). V lost 2 bases and J lost 5, with 12 bases in between. This CDR3 is 14 amino acids long. The CDR3 DNA reads TGTGCCAGCAGCTTATCCACAGGGCTTTATGGCTACACCTTC. Its protein product is CASSLSTGLYGYTF.

In the case of this clone: Other DNA sequences within the sample encode an identical CDR3. This chain connects TRBV5-4 to TRBJ2-7; perhaps TRBD1 as D (6 bases). CDR3 size: 14 residues. From germline, CDR1 is SGHNT and CDR2 YYREEE (reference sequence). V was pared by 4 bases and J by 0 bases, with 11 bases between. The CDR3 DNA sequence: TGTGCCAGCAGCCCCGGACAGAGCTCCTACGAGCAGTACTTC. Its protein is CASSPGQSSYEQYF.

This chain uses TRBV25-1 with TRBJ2-5, with D possibly TRBD1 on 5 matching bases. The CDR3 has 15 amino acids. V was trimmed by 10 bases and J by 3 bases, leaving 21 bases between them. The germline CDR1 and CDR2 sequences are MGHDK and SYGVNS. This chain's CDR3 is CATNPGRGWEETQYF. CDR3 DNA sequence: TGTGCCACCAACCCCGGAAGGGGTTGGGAAGAGACCCAGTACTTC.

In the case of this clone: The sample carries other DNA sequences with the same CDR3. The chain combines TRBV5-4 with TRBJ1-2; no definite D call. The germline CDR1 and CDR2 sequences are SGHNT and YYREEE (reference sequence). The CDR3 contains 13 residues. V was pared by 0 bases and J by 2 bases, with 5 bases between. The chain's CDR3 is CASSLDRNYGYTF. In DNA form, the CDR3 reads TGTGCCAGCAGCTTGGACAGAAACTATGGCTACACCTTC.

V is TRBV11-2 and J is TRBJ2-6, with D unresolved. CDR3 length: 16 amino acids. V was cut by 1 base and J by 0 bases, with 7 bases left in between. Germline CDR1 and CDR2: SGHAT and FQNNGV. The CDR3 DNA is TGTGCCAGCAGCTTAGGGATCCCCTCTGGGGCCAACGTCCTGACTTTC. Protein product: CASSLGIPSGANVLTF.

V usage is TRBV6-5 and J usage is TRBJ2-7; D gene ambiguous. The CDR3 is made up of 14 amino acids. Trimming pared 2 bases from V and 2 bases from J, leaving 10 bases between. CDR1 and CDR2 (germline): MNHEY, SVGAGI. Written as DNA, the CDR3 is TGTGCCAGCAGTTACGGCACGCAACCCTACGAGCAGTACTTC. It yields the protein CASSYGTQPYEQYF.

V is TRBV27 and J is TRBJ2-7, with D perhaps given as TRBD1 or TRBD2 (5 bases each). Germline loops: CDR1 MNHEY, CDR2 SMNVEV (reference sequence). The V gene lost 5 bases and the J gene lost 6 bases, with 20 bases spanning the gap. This CDR3 has 15 residues. CDR3 DNA sequence: TGTGCCAGCAGTCACGGGACCGCATCTACGAGCGAGCAGTACTTC. This gives the protein CASSHGTASTSEQYF.

The chain joins TRBV5-1 to TRBJ2-2; no firm D call. Germline V gene sequence: CDR1 SGHRS, CDR2 YFSETQ. The CDR3 length is 14 residues. The ends were cut back, 0 bases at V and 2 bases at J, with 5 bases in the middle. DNA of the CDR3: TGCGCCAGCAGCTTGGAATTCAACACCGGGGAGCTGTTTTTT. As protein: CASSLEFNTGELFF.